This T cell receptor beta chain was recovered during a study of cytomegalovirus exposure and HLA in healthy donors. Regarding the study as a whole: Most TCR beta V segments were productive about 87% or about 30% of the time in an earlier analysis.

The study ran its PCR with 60 Vbeta and 13 Jbeta primers. Assay: immunoSEQ multiplex PCR; the TCRdb copy retains only in-frame clones and omits some. The data contain some 150,000 clones, roughly 80% of them singletons. Each donor was nominally healthy when sampled (though unrecorded immune exposures were likely). The CDR3 totals 15 residues. Trimming removed 6 bases at V and 6 bases at J, with 21 bases between. From germline, CDR1 is MDHEN and CDR2 SYDVKM. This clone was seen only once. The antigen is not known. This TCR derives from a man in his forties in good health and CMV-seronegative. V usage is TRBV28 and J usage is TRBJ2-7, with D possibly matching TRBD2 (5 bases). Sequenced sample: PBMCs. CDR3 protein: CASSLKVSGSREQYF. The DNA of the CDR3 is TGTGCCAGCAGCCTAAAGGTATCGGGGTCCCGCGAGCAGTACTTC.